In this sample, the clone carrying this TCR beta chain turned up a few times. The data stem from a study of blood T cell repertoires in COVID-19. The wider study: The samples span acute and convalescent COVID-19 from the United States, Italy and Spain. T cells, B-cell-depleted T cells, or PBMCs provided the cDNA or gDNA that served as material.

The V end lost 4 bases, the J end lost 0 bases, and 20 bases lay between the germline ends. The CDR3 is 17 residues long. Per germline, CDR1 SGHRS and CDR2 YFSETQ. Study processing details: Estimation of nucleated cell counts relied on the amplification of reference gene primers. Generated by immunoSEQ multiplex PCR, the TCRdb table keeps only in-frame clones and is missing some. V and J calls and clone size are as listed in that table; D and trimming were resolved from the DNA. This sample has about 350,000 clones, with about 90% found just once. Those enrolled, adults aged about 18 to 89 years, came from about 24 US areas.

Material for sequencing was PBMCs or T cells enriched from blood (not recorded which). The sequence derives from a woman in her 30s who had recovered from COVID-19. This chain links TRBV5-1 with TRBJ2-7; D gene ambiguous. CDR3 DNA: TGCGCCAGCAGCCTACCCGCCGAACAGAAGTACTCCTACGAGCAGTACTTC. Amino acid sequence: CASSLPAEQKYSYEQYF.